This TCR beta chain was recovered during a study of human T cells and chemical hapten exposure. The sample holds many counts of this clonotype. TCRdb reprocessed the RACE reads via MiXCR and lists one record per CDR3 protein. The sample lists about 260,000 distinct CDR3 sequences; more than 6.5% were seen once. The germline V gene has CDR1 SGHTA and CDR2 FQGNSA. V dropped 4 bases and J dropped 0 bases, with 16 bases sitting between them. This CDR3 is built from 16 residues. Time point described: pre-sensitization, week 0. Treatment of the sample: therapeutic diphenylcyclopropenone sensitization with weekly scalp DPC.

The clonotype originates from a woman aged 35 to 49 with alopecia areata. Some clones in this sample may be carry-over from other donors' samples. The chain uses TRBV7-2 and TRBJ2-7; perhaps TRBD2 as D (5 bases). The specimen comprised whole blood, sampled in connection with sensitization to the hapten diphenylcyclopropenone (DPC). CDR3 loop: CASSSAPDLSSYEQYF. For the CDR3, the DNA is TGTGCCAGCAGCTCTGCCCCGGACTTGAGCTCCTACGAGCAGTACTTC.